The 18 T cell receptor beta chains below all came from one sample that was sequenced in a study of T cell responses to AZD1222 COVID-19 vaccine. TCRdb's table, derived via immunoSEQ multiplex PCR, lists solely in-frame clones and lacks some. Among approximately 150,000 clones, around nine tenths were seen once, and the ten largest hold approximately 1.5%. The sample consisted of peripheral blood, taken on day 0 of AZD1222 vaccination. These receptor sequences come from an adult in good health.

This clone was observed a single time. CDR3 region: CATSRVRGGGYTF. CDR3 nucleotide sequence: TGTGCCACCAGCAGAGTCAGGGGTGGCGGCTACACCTTC. This chain links TRBV15 with TRBJ1-2, with D maybe TRBD1 (6 bases). V lost 1 base, J lost 8 bases, and 11 bases lay in between. Per the germline V gene, CDR1 is LNHNV and CDR2 is YYDKDF (reference sequence). This CDR3 comprises 13 residues.

The chain joins TRBV6-2 or TRBV6-3 to TRBJ1-2; D is undetermined. V was shortened by 2 bases and J by 4 bases, with 11 bases between the two germline ends. The CDR3 totals 14 residues. From germline, CDR1 is MNHEY and CDR2 SVGEGT. CDR3 protein: CASSYGPQIYGYTF. CDR3 nucleotides: TGTGCCAGCAGTTACGGACCGCAAATCTATGGCTACACCTTC.

The J gene is TRBJ2-2, the V gene TRBV2; 10 positions match TRBD1. Germline V gene sequence: CDR1 SNHLY, CDR2 FYNNEI. This CDR3 comprises 14 residues. V lost 7 bases to trimming and J lost 7 bases; unmatched junction nucleotides: 6. The CDR3 is CASNWDRGDGELFF. The CDR3 coding sequence is TGTGCCAGCAATTGGGACAGGGGTGACGGGGAGCTGTTTTTT.

V usage is TRBV6-2 or TRBV6-3 and J usage is TRBJ2-1, with 7 bases that match TRBD1. The germline CDR1 and CDR2 sequences are MNHEY and SVGEGT. Unmatched junction bases numbered 7, after V lost 2 bases and J lost 9 bases. The CDR3 is 14 residues long. CDR3 DNA: TGTGCCAGCAGTTACATAGGGGGCCCGGTTGAGCAGTTCTTC. Translating gives CASSYIGGPVEQFF.

The chain combines TRBV7-2 with TRBJ2-2; 11 bases line up with TRBD2. The CDR3 is 18 residues long. CDR1 is SGHTA, CDR2 FQGNSA, per germline. J was trimmed by 1 base and V by 4 bases; bases with no gene match: 8. The DNA for the CDR3 is TGTGCCAGCAGCTCCCTTCTTCTAGCGGGGGGGAACACCGGGGAGCTGTTTTTT. Amino acids: CASSSLLLAGGNTGELFF.

This chain uses TRBV6-5 with TRBJ1-2, with TRBD1 as a possible D gene (6 bases). This CDR3 has 14 amino acids. From germline, CDR1 is MNHEY and CDR2 SVGAGI. V was clipped by 2 bases and J by 6 bases, with 13 bases between them. The chain's CDR3 is CASSYGRGLDGYTF. The CDR3 coding sequence is TGTGCCAGCAGTTACGGCAGGGGCCTGGATGGCTACACCTTC.

This clone has just one count. The rearrangement joins TRBV12-3 or TRBV12-4 to TRBJ2-7, with D unresolved. This CDR3 contains 12 residues. V lost 5 bases and J lost 2, with 7 bases in between. This CDR3 is CASSAGPYEQYF. The CDR3, as DNA: TGTGCCAGCAGTGCTGGACCCTACGAGCAGTACTTC.

The CDR3 sequence: CATALSRLAGLPGDTQYF. The CDR3 region has the DNA TGTGCCACCGCCCTTTCCCGACTAGCGGGCCTCCCCGGGGATACGCAGTATTTT. The rearrangement uses TRBV18 and TRBJ2-3, with 10 bases identical to TRBD2. The junction had 22 bases not matched to a gene; V was cut back by 10 bases and J by 6 bases. This CDR3 region has 18 residues. Germline V lookup: CDR1 KGHSH, CDR2 LQKENI.

The table lists this clone with a count of one. The genes are TRBV5-5 and TRBJ2-7; D gene uncertain. Germline V gene sequence: CDR1 SGHKS, CDR2 YYEKEE (reference sequence). The CDR3 runs to 15 residues. Trimming removed 4 bases from V and 2 bases from J, with 16 bases in between. CDR3 in amino acids: CASSPVERAAYEQYF. CDR3 sequence (DNA): TGTGCCAGCAGCCCGGTGGAAAGGGCTGCCTACGAGCAGTACTTC.

CDR3 DNA sequence: TGTGCCAGTAGTATAGTCCGGGACAGCTACCCCCGGGACTATGGCTACACCTTC. Residues: CASSIVRDSYPRDYGYTF. This chain uses TRBV19 with TRBJ1-2; 7 nucleotides align to TRBD1. The CDR3 has 18 residues. The V segment lost 1 base and the J segment 3 bases; nucleotides outside the gene matches: 14. The germline gives CDR1 LNHDA, CDR2 SQIVND (reference sequence).

The chain couples TRBV5-1 to TRBJ1-5, with TRBD1 matching 8 bases. There are 18 residues in the CDR3. V lost 0 bases, J lost 0 bases, and 8 bases stayed unmatched. Germline CDR1 and CDR2: SGHRS and YFSETQ. The CDR3 nucleotides are TGCGCCAGCAGCTTGGAGCCAGGGGGCGGGGGTAGCAATCAGCCCCAGCATTTT. It yields the protein CASSLEPGGGGSNQPQHF.

V is TRBV14 and J is TRBJ2-2, with a tentative D call TRBD1 (6 bases). The CDR3 has 14 residues. Germline assignment: CDR1 SGHDN and CDR2 FVKESK. V gave up 1 base and J gave up 7 bases, with 10 bases separating them. The DNA of the CDR3 is TGTGCCAGCAGCCAAGGACAGGCCAGCGGGGAGCTGTTTTTT. Amino acid sequence: CASSQGQASGELFF.

The gene calls are TRBV28 and TRBJ1-5, with a tentative D call TRBD1 (6 bases). This CDR3 has 15 amino acids. V was pared by 9 bases and J by 3 bases, with 18 bases between. Germline V lookup: CDR1 MDHEN, CDR2 SYDVKM. In DNA form, the CDR3 reads TGTGCCAGTCACGGGGGGGCCTTACCCAATCAGCCCCAGCATTTT. Its protein product is CASHGGALPNQPQHF.

V gene TRBV11-2 combines with J gene TRBJ2-7; possible D gene TRBD1, 5 bases. Deletions cut 3 bases from V and 4 bases from J, with 7 bases between. This CDR3 spans 12 amino acids. Germline-derived CDR1 and CDR2 are SGHAT and FQNNGV. The CDR3 reads CASSFRVYEQYF. The CDR3 region has the DNA TGTGCCAGCAGCTTCAGGGTTTACGAGCAGTACTTC.

This sequence joins TRBV5-1 and TRBJ2-5; D possibly corresponds to TRBD1 (7 bases). V was clipped by 5 bases and J by 4 bases, with 18 bases between them. Germline CDR1 SGHRS, CDR2 YFSETQ. The CDR3 is 15 residues long. The CDR3 region has the DNA TGCGCCAGCAGTGGAGGGGGCGGTTTTGGAGAGACCCAGTACTTC. Translation: CASSGGGGFGETQYF.

The chain employs TRBV27 and TRBJ1-6; D possibly corresponds to TRBD1 (5 bases). V was cut by 3 bases and J by 9 bases, with 12 bases left in between. CDR1 MNHEY and CDR2 SMNVEV come from the germline V gene (reference sequence). CDR3 length: 14 amino acids. CDR3 bases: TGTGCCAGCAGTTTCAGGGAGGGAAGTTCACCCCTCCACTTT. It is translated as CASSFREGSSPLHF.

The V call is TRBV9, the J call TRBJ2-3; 9 nucleotides match TRBD2. J lost 0 bases, V lost 0 bases, and 8 bases had no gene match. Germline CDR1 reads SGDLS; CDR2 reads YYNGEE. The CDR3 extends over 18 amino acids. The CDR3 spells CASSVEATSGLSTDTQYF. The CDR3 DNA reads as TGTGCCAGCAGCGTAGAGGCGACTAGCGGACTCAGCACAGATACGCAGTATTTT.

CDR3 coding DNA: TGTGCCAGCAGTTACTTCGGGACAGGGCGGCACAATGAGCAGTTCTTC. It specifies CASSYFGTGRHNEQFF. The chain uses TRBV6-5 and TRBJ2-1, with 9 positions matching TRBD1. Trimming at V came to 1 base and at J to 5 bases, leaving 6 bases not matched to a gene. The germline gives CDR1 MNHEY, CDR2 SVGAGI. The CDR3 covers 16 residues.